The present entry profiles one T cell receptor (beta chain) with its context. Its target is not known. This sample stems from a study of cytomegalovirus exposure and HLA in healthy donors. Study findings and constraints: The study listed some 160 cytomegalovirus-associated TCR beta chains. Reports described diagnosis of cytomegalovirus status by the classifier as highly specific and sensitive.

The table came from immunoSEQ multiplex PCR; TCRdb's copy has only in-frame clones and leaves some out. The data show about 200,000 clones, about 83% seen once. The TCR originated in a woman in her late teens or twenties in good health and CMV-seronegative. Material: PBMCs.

The CDR3 sequence is CASSSLGTGGYEQYF. The CDR3 coding sequence is TGTGCCAGCAGCTCGCTCGGGACAGGGGGCTACGAGCAGTACTTC. The gene calls are TRBV5-6 and TRBJ2-7, with 11 bases identical to TRBD1. The germline V gene encodes CDR1 SGHDT and CDR2 YYEEEE. V lost 3 bases, J lost 3 bases, and 5 bases stayed unmatched. The CDR3 consists of 15 residues.